This T cell receptor beta chain derives from a study of Ad26.COV2.S vaccination and SARS-CoV-2 variants (dated by TCRdb to about 2021). Regarding the research as a whole: Vaccine-arm donors were drawn from COV1001, a multicentre, randomized, double-blind, placebo-controlled phase I-IIa trial of Ad26.COV2.S in healthy adults. Ad26.COV2.S was administered intramuscularly at a dose of 5x10^10 or 1x10^11 viral particles, either as one shot or as two shots given 56 days apart. TCRbeta repertoire sequencing served as the tool for gauging how specific and how broad the SARS-CoV-2-reactive T cell receptors were following Ad26.COV2.S vaccination. A total of 32 samples were included in the TCR-sequenced set, comprising roughly 20 Ad26.COV2.S vaccine recipients, 5 placebo recipients and 8 SARS-CoV-2 convalescent individuals. Trial participants were randomized into five groups of five, in which low-dose or high-dose Ad26.COV2.S was given once or twice, or placebo was given on both occasions. Investigators remained blinded to trial group allocation during experiments and outcome assessment. What the study reported, not specific to this receptor: Vaccine and placebo recipients had comparable non-spike TCR breadth, which fits with the vaccine containing only spike. It was noted by the authors that total T cell responses may have been underestimated by the TCR breadth and depth analyses. The study was not powered to compare responses between vaccine doses or regimens. Spike-specific TCR breadth was higher in Ad26.COV2.S recipients than in placebo recipients (P = 0.0014). Substantial breadth of spike-specific CD8+ and CD4+ T cell responses was reported after vaccination.

The immunoSEQ Assay was the method used to sequence TCRbeta CDR3 regions. After extraction, genomic DNA underwent amplification by bias-controlled multiplex PCR, followed by high-throughput sequencing. Per the original workflow: To quantify the absolute abundance of each unique TCRbeta CDR3 region, sequences were collapsed and filtered. T cell fraction was estimated by normalization of TCRbeta template counts to usable DNA, with usable DNA being measured through amplification of reference genes present in all nucleated cells. Repertoire TCRs were annotated as SARS-CoV-2-specific when V gene, CDR3 amino acid sequence and J gene were exactly matched to a known reactive TCR set. MIRA supplied the reference SARS-CoV-2 TCR set, which was filtered for enrichment in COVID-19-positive ImmuneCODE repertoires so that public or cross-reactive TCRs were removed. Drawing on the MIRA antigens, annotated TCRs were analysed further at the level of specific ORF or position within ORF. Breadth was defined as annotated unique rearrangements over total unique productive rearrangements; depth was the summed frequency of those rearrangements. TCR breadth was compared between groups using two-sided Wilcoxon rank-sum tests. Not all clones reach the TCRdb copy of this immuneACCESS table, which keeps in-frame sequences only. Checked studies attribute under half of the gap to unresolved V genes and leave the rest unexplained. D and trimming were read from the DNA, whereas the V and J calls and clone size are those reported in that table. This sample is represented by about 680,000 clones; approximately 88% of them were singletons. 1.5% of the sample is in the top ten clones.

Per the publication, the treatment or condition label means: 15 to 20 received Ad26.COV2.S at low or high dose, single or two shots; roughly five received placebo; per-sample allocation not given. For vaccine and placebo recipients, repertoires were sequenced using samples collected on day 63 after the first injection. Cohort 1b enrolled some 25 adults aged 18-55 years at a single site in Boston, USA, between 29 July and 7 August 2020. Ad26.COV2.S was a replication-incompetent adenovirus type 26 vector that expressed a prefusion-stabilized SARS-CoV-2 spike protein derived from the original Wuhan strain. For CDR1 and CDR2, the germline V gene lists SNHLY and FYNNEI. The CDR3, cysteine through phenylalanine, is 15 amino acids long. Only the CDR3 DNA stays, 45 bases, in frame from base 1. At the junction V is shortened by 5 bases and J by 4 bases, with 17 bases in between. Notes on this clone: Its cognate antigen has yet to be identified. The input lacks base qualities; no much larger clone sits a single base away.

The chain couples TRBV2 to TRBJ1-2; the D gene assignment is ambiguous. The TCR was taken from a person aged 18-65 years who received the Ad26.COV2.S COVID-19 vaccine or a placebo. This specimen was peripheral blood, taken in a trial of Ad26.COV2.S vaccine versus placebo. The CDR3 has the sequence CASSPVREGFYGYTF. The DNA reads as follows: TGTGCCAGCAGTCCTGTTAGGGAGGGATTCTATGGCTACACCTTC. The CDR3 plus the reference TRBV2 and TRBJ1-2 genes for the other parts give the full variable domain: EPEVTQTPSHQVTQMGQEVILRCVPISNHLYFYWYRQILGQKVEFLVSFYNNEISEKSEIFDDQFSVERPDGSNFTLKIRSTKLEDSAMYFCASSPVREGFYGYTFGSGTRLTVV.